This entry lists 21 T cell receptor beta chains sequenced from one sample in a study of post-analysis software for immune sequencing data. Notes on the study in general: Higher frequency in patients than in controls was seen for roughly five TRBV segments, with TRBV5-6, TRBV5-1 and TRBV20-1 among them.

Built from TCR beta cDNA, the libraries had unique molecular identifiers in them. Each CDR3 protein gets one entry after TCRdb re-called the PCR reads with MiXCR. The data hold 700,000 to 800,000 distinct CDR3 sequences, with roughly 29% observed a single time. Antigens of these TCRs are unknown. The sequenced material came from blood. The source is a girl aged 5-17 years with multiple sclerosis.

The CDR3 spells CSTRPGWAGAETQYF. CDR3 bases: TGCAGCACCCGTCCAGGTTGGGCAGGGGCAGAGACCCAGTACTTC. V is TRBV29-1 and J is TRBJ2-5, with D perhaps TRBD1 (6 bases). V was shortened by 8 bases and J by 4 bases, with 23 bases between the two germline ends. The germline V gene encodes CDR1 SQVTM and CDR2 ANQGSEA. There are 15 residues in the CDR3.

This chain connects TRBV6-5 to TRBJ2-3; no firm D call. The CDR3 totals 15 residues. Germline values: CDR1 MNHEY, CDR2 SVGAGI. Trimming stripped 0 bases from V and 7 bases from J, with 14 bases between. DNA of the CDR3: TGTGCCAGCAGTTACTCCAGTGCGGCAGCGTATACGCAGTATTTT. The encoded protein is CASSYSSAAAYTQYF.

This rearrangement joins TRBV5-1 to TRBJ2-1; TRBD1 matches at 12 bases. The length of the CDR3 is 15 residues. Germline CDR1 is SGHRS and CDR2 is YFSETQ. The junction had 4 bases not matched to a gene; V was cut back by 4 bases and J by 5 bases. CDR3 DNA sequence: TGCGCCAGCAGCGGGACAGGGGGCGAGCACAATGAGCAGTTCTTC. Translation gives CASSGTGGEHNEQFF.

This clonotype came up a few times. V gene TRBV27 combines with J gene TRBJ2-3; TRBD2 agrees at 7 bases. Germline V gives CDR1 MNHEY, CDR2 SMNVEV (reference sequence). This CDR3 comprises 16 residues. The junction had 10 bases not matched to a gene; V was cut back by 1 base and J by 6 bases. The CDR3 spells CASSLFPSGEEDTQYF. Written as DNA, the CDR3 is TGTGCCAGCAGTTTATTCCCTAGCGGAGAGGAGGATACGCAGTATTTT.

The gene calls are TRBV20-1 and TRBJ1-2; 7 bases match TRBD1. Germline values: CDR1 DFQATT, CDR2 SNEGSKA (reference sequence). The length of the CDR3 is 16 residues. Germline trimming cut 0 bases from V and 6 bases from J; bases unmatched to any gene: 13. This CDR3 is CSARETGKPRHDGYTF. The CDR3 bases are TGCAGTGCTAGAGAGACAGGGAAACCCCGACATGATGGCTACACCTTC.

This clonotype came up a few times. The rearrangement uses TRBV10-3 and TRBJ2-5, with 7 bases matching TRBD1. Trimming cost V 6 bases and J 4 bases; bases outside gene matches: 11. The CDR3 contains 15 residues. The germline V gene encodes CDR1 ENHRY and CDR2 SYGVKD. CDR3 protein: CAISPADRAGETQYF. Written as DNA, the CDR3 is TGTGCCATCAGCCCGGCAGACAGGGCGGGAGAGACCCAGTACTTC.

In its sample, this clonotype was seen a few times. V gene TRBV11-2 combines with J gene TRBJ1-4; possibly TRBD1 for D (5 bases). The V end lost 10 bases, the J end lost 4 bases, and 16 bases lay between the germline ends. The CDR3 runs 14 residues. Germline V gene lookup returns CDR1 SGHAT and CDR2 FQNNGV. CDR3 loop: CATSVVGGNEKLFF. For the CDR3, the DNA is TGTGCCACCTCGGTGGTGGGGGGTAATGAAAAACTGTTTTTT.

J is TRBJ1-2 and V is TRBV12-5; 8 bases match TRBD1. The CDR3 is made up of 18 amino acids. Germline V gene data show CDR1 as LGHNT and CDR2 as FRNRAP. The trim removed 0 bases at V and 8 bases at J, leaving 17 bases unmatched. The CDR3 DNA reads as TGTGCTAGTGGTTTGGTCCCGACAGGGGCCAATTTAGCTTTAGGCTACACCTTC. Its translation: CASGLVPTGANLALGYTF.

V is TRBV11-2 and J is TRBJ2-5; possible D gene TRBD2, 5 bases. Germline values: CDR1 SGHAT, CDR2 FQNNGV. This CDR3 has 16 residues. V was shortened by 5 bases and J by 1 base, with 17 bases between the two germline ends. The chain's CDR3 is CASSLALNSAQETQYF. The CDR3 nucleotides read TGTGCCAGCAGCCTCGCCCTAAATAGCGCCCAAGAGACCCAGTACTTC.

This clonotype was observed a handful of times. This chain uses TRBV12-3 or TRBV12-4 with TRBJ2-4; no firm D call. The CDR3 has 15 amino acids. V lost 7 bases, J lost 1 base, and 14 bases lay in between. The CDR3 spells CASNDNLRAKNIQYF. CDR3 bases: TGTGCCAGCAATGACAACTTAAGGGCCAAAAACATTCAGTACTTC.

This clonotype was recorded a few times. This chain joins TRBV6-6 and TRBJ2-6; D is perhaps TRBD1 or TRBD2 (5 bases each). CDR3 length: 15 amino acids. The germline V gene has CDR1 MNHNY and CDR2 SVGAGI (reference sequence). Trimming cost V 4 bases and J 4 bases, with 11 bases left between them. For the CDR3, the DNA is TGTGCCAGCAGTTGGGACCTGGCGGGGGCCAACGTCCTGACTTTC. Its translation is CASSWDLAGANVLTF.

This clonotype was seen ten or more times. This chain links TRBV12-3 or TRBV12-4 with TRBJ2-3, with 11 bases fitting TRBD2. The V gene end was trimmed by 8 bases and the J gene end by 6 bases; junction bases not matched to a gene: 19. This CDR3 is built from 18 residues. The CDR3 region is CASLPGEGTSGSGDTQYF. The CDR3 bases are TGTGCCAGCCTTCCAGGGGAGGGAACTAGCGGGAGTGGTGATACGCAGTATTTT.

The CDR3 region has the DNA TGTGCCATCCAGGGGATTGAATTTACTGAAGCTTTCTTT. Its translation: CAIQGIEFTEAFF. The chain has TRBV12-3 or TRBV12-4 and TRBJ1-1; D might be TRBD1 (6 bases). The length of the CDR3 is 13 residues. The V gene lost 10 bases and the J gene lost 5 bases, with 17 bases spanning the gap.

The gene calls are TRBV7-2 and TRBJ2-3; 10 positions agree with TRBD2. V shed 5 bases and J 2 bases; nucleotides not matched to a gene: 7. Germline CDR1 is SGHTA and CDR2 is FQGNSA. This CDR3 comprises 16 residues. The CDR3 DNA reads TGTGCCAGCAGCATAGGACTAGCGGTTTTCACAGATACGCAGTATTTT. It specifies CASSIGLAVFTDTQYF.

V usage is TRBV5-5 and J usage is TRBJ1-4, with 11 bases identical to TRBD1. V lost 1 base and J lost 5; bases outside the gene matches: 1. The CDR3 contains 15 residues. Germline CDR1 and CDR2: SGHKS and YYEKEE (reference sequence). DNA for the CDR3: TGTGCCAGCAGCTTGCGGGACAGGGGGAATGAAAAACTGTTTTTT. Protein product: CASSLRDRGNEKLFF. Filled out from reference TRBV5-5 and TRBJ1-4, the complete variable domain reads DAGVTQSPTHLIKTRGQQVTLRCSPISGHKSVSWYQQVLGQGPQFIFQYYEKEERGRGNFPDRFSARQFPNYSSELNVNALLLGDSALYLCASSLRDRGNEKLFFGSGTQLSVL.

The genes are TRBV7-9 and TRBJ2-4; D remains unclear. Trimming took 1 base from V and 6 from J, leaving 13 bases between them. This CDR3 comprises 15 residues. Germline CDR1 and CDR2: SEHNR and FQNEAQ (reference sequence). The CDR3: CASSLGTVIGNIQYF. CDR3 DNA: TGTGCCAGCAGCTTAGGAACGGTTATAGGAAACATTCAGTACTTC.

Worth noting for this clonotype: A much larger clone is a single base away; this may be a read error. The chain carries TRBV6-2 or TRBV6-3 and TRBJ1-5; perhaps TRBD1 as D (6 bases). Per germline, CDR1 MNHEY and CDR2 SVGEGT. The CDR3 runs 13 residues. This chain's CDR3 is CASRPGGNQPRHF. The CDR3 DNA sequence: TGTGCCAGCAGACCGGGGGGCAATCAGCCCCGGCATTTT.

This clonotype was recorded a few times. CDR3 sequence (DNA): TGCAGTGCTAGAGATCTGGAGCTAGCGACCTACAATGAGCAGTTCTTC. It translates to CSARDLELATYNEQFF. The chain employs TRBV20-1 and TRBJ2-1, with D possibly being TRBD2 (6 bases). With 0 bases removed from V and 2 bases from J, the gap between germline ends came to 14 bases. The CDR3 has 16 amino acids. The germline gives CDR1 DFQATT, CDR2 SNEGSKA (reference sequence).

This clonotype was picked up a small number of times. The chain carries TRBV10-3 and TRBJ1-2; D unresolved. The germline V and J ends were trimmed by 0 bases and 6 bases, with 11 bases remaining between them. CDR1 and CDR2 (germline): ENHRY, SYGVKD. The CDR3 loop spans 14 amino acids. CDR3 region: CAISESNGPNGYTF. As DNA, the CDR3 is TGTGCCATCAGTGAGTCAAACGGGCCGAATGGCTACACCTTC.

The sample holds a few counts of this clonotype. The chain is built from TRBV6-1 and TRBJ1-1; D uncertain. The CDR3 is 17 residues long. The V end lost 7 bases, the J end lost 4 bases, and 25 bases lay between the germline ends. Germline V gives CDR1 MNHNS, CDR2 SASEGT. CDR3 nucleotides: TGTGCCAGCACCCCAGCGGGCCAGGAAAAGTTGGGCACTGAAGCTTTCTTT. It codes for CASTPAGQEKLGTEAFF.

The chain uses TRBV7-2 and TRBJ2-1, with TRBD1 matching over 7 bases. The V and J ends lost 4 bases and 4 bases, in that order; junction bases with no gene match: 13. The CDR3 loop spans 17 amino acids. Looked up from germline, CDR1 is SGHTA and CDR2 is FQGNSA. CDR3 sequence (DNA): TGTGCCAGCAGCTCCGGGACAGCCCTCAGGGCTTACAATGAGCAGTTCTTC. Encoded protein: CASSSGTALRAYNEQFF.